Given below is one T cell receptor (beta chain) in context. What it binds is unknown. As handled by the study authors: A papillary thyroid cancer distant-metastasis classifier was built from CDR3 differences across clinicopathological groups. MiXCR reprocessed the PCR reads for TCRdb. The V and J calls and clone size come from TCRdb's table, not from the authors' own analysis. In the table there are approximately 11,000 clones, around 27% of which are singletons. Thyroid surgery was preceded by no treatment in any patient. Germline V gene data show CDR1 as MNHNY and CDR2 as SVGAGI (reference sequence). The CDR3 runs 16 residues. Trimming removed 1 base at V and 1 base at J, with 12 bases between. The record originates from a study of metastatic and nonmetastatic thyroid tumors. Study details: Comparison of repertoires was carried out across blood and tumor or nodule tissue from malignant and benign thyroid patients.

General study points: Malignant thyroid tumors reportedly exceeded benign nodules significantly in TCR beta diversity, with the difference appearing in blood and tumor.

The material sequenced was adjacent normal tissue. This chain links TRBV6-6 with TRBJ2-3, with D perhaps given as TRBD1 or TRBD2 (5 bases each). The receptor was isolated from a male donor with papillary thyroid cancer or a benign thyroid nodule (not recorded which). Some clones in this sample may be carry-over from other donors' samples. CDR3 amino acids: CASSYFRGIGTDTQYF. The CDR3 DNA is TGTGCCAGCAGTTACTTTCGGGGCATCGGCACAGATACGCAGTATTTT.